This TCR beta chain was identified during a study of blood T cell repertoires in COVID-19. Study background: The United States, Italy and Spain provided the acute and convalescent COVID-19 samples. T cells, B-cell-depleted T cells, or PBMCs provided the cDNA or gDNA that served as material.

A few counts support this clone. From germline, CDR1 is MNHNS and CDR2 SASEGT. Trimming removed 1 base at V and 3 bases at J, with 8 bases between. The CDR3 loop spans 14 amino acids. Under the authors' procedure: Researchers report that nucleated cell counts were estimated from reference gene primer amplification. Data came from immunoSEQ multiplex PCR; TCRdb stores just in-frame clones and leaves some out. From that table come the V and J calls and clone size; the DNA was used to work out D and trimming. The table has 140,000 or so clones, about 87% seen once. The source material was peripheral blood. V is TRBV6-1 and J is TRBJ2-3; D unclear. The receptor was derived from a man aged 50-59 years who had recovered from COVID-19. CDR3 nucleotide sequence: TGTGCCAGCAGTGAAGGGCTAGAGACAGATACGCAGTATTTT. Translated: CASSEGLETDTQYF.